This T cell receptor delta chain was found in a study of gamma delta lymphoproliferative disorders and STAT genes (dated by TCRdb to the late 2010s). As for the study more broadly: The LymphoTrack Dx TCRG Assay was used to build gamma-chain libraries from a minimum of 50 ng of genomic DNA. Because no corresponding Invivoscribe delta assay was available, delta-chain libraries were prepared according to the standard operating procedure of the EuroClonality-NGS working group. Within a larger immunophenotypic and STAT-mutation study, TCR gamma and delta CDR3 repertoires were profiled by deep sequencing in Tgammadelta lymphoproliferative disease patients and healthy controls. To confirm results, two gamma-chain samples and all delta-chain samples were sequenced twice.

On the study overall, not on this receptor specifically: It was noted by the authors that NGS specificity may be reduced at low frequencies, so confirmation of the public or private nature of leukemic clones is needed. Control T cells likely spanned varied maturation stages, while leukemic cells were skewed toward terminal effectors, potentially limiting patient-control comparisons. In whole-repertoire clustering, patient gamma repertoires grouped separately from healthy controls, whereas delta repertoires showed no separation between groups. Almost every major gamma and delta clonotype found in patients was public, meaning shared with at least one healthy donor, with just a couple of gamma clonotypes being private to disease.

Of note for this clone: No antigen is known for it. The protein held in TCRdb is that of a much larger clone and does not match this DNA's translation at residue 12, likely because of a read error; the protein shown is translated from the DNA.

Inclusive of the bounding cysteine and phenylalanine, the CDR3 is 17 residues long. Just the 51-base CDR3 DNA is kept, in frame starting at base 1. Via the germline V gene, CDR1 is GEAIGNYY and CDR2 EKD. Deletion took 3 bases off V and 3 bases off J, with a span of 22 bases between the germline ends. Genomic DNA from peripheral blood mononuclear cells isolated from patients and controls was used for TCR sequencing. As controls, around 23 healthy adult blood donors (median age roughly 60 years; some 12 males and around 11 females) were included and were matched to patients for age and sex. Both library methods used multiplex PCR with primers targeting conserved V and J regions of the TCR genes. After purification and pooling, the amplicons were sequenced on an Illumina MiSeq platform. The original methods were these. V(D)J alignment, clonotype assembly and translation were done with MiXCR, while functionality assessment and CDR3 repertoire analyses were done with VDJtools. CDR3 followed the IMGT definition, and analyses included only productive sequences that used functional genes, leaving out ORF genes and pseudogenes. Identical amino acid CDR3s of major clonotypes (frequency >=5%) were searched for across all patients and controls using a custom Python script. A one-sided non-parametric Wilcoxon test was used to compare clonotype frequencies between patients and controls. Identical DNA sequences were merged into single rows after TCRdb reprocessed the public reads with CATT. V and J calls and clone size were set by TCRdb, not the authors. For this sample there are over a thousand delta-chain clones; about 1.9% appear just once. Around 60% of the sample comes from the top ten.

The sequencing sample was made of blood. The sequence is built from TRDV2 and TRDJ1; a tentative D call is TRDD3 (6 bases match). This clonotype was sampled from a human donor in good health. The nucleotides are TGTGCCTGTGACGACATGGGTGGGGGTCCCCACCCCGATAAACTCATCTTT. Its coded protein is CACDDMGGGPHPDKLIF.